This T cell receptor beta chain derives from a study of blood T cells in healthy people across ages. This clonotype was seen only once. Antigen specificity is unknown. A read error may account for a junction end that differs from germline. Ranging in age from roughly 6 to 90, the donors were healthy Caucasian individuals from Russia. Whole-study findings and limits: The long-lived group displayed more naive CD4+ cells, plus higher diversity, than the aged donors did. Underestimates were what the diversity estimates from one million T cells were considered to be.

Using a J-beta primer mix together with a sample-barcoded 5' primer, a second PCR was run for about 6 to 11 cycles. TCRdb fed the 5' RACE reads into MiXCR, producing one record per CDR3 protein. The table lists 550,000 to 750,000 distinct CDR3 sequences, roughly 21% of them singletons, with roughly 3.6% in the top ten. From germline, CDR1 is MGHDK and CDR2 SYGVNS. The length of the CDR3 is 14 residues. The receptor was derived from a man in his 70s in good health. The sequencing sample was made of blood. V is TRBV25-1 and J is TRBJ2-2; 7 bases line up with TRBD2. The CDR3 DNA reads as TGTGCCAGCAGTGAACCCGGACTAGTCGGGGAGCTGCTTTTT. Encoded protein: CASSEPGLVGELLF.